This T cell receptor (beta chain) emerged from a study of T cell repertoires in cytomegalovirus infection (dated by TCRdb to about 2019). As for the study more broadly: Alongside well-studied HLA-B-restricted epitopes, the peptide stimulations were aimed at recently identified HLA-C-restricted CMV epitopes, whose presentation resists viral immunomodulation. Donor HLA type was relevant to the analysis, as public TCR beta signatures indicated carriage of CMV infection together with the matching HLA type.

The treatment or condition label of this sample denotes: in vitro stimulation with specific CMV peptide epitopes to enrich CMV-specific T cells. The CDR3 runs 15 residues from the cysteine to the phenylalanine. Of the read, only the CDR3 DNA is kept; its 45 bases are in frame from base 1. V and J lose 0 bases and 10 bases, and a span of 16 bases separates them. Via the germline V gene, CDR1 is SGHVS and CDR2 FNYEAQ. Sequencing used an Illumina HiSeq 1500. In-frame beta chains were kept once TCRdb had trimmed the public reads at Q25 with fastp and called clones with MiXCR. Each record represents a unique CDR3 protein, reported with the most common genes and DNA among its rows. In this sample the table shows 200,000 to 250,000 distinct CDR3 sequences, 30% to 45% of which occur a single time. More than 50% of the sample lies in the top ten. General conclusions and limits of the study: The ex vivo response was dominated by HLA-C-restricted CMV-specific TCR beta clonotypes, which also provided the single most frequent clonotype in two of eight donors. In both this cohort and an independent cohort of 352 donors, the cumulative frequency of public TCR beta family members distinguished carriers of CMV infection plus the relevant HLA type.

Turning to this clonotype: The target of this receptor is not known. Base qualities are missing; no much larger clone stands one base away.

The sequence was obtained from a human donor in good health (CMV status not recorded). Some clones in this sample may be carry-over from other donors' samples. The sequence joins TRBV7-6 to TRBJ2-1; the D gene lacks a confident call. The sample here was CD8+ T cells from cultured PBMCs, taken from culture after CMV antigen stimulation. In nucleotides, the sequence is TGTGCCAGCAGCTTAGCAGGCACCGGTAGGCGGGAGCAGTTCTTC. Its amino acids are CASSLAGTGRREQFF. Reference TRBV7-6 and TRBJ2-1 proteins supply the regions before and after the CDR3; the full variable domain is: GAGVSQSPRYKVTKRGQDVALRCDPISGHVSLYWYRQALGQGPEFLTYFNYEAQQDKSGLPNDRFSAERPEGSISTLTIQRTEQRDSAMYRCASSLAGTGRREQFFGPGTRLTVL.